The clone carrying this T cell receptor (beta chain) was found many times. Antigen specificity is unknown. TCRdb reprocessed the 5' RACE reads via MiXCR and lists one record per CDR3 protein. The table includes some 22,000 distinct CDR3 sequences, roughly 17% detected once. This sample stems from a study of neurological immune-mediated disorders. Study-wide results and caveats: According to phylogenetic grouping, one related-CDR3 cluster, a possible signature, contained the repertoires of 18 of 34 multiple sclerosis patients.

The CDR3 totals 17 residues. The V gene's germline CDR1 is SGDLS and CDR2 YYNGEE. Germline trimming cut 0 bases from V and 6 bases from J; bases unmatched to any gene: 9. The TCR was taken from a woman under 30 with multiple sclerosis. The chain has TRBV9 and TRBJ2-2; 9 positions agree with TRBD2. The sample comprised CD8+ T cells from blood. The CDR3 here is CASSVEDSGSSAGELFF. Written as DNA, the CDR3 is TGTGCCAGCAGCGTAGAAGATAGCGGGAGTAGCGCCGGGGAGCTGTTTTTT. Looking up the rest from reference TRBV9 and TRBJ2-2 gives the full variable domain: DSGVTQTPKHLITATGQRVTLRCSPRSGDLSVYWYQQSLDQGLQFLIQYYNGEERAKGNILERFSAQQFPDLHSELNLSSLELGDSALYFCASSVEDSGSSAGELFFGEGSRLTVL.